These 32 T cell receptor beta chains share one sample of origin, sequenced in a study of memory B cells and T cells in multiple sclerosis. No antigen is known for these receptors. Separate sequencing covered autoproliferating (CFSE-dim) and non-proliferating (CFSE-high) T cells from stimulus-free culture. Replicate wells were pooled after approximately 7 days of stimulus-free culture of roughly 5x10^7 CFSE-labeled PBMCs. The protocol was immunoSEQ multiplex PCR, while the TCRdb copy is restricted to in-frame clones and leaves out a portion. The sample lists 40,000 to 50,000 clones, more than 65% occurring once. The sequenced sample was PBMCs from blood kept in culture. These receptors were taken from a human donor with multiple sclerosis.

The chain employs TRBV2 and TRBJ2-4; no clear D. V was cut by 2 bases and J by 4 bases, with 12 bases left in between. CDR1 SNHLY and CDR2 FYNNEI come from the germline V gene. The CDR3 runs 15 residues. The CDR3 DNA reads TGTGCCAGCAGTGAACGAACAGCCAAAAAAAACATTCAGTACTTC. Translated: CASSERTAKKNIQYF. Filled out from reference TRBV2 and TRBJ2-4, the complete variable domain reads EPEVTQTPSHQVTQMGQEVILRCVPISNHLYFYWYRQILGQKVEFLVSFYNNEISEKSEIFDDQFSVERPDGSNFTLKIRSTKLEDSAMYFCASSERTAKKNIQYFGAGTRLSVL.

The chain combines TRBV4-3 with TRBJ2-7; TRBD2 is a possible D gene (6 bases). The germline CDR1 and CDR2 sequences are LGHNA and YSLEER. The CDR3 consists of 16 residues. V dropped 0 bases and J dropped 2 bases, with 14 bases sitting between them. CDR3 loop: CASSQDSGPTPYEQYF. The CDR3 DNA reads TGCGCCAGCAGCCAAGATAGCGGCCCGACGCCCTACGAGCAGTACTTC.

The gene calls are TRBV6-6 and TRBJ1-6; D is uncertain. Looked up from germline, CDR1 is MNHNY and CDR2 is SVGAGI (reference sequence). The CDR3 totals 14 residues. Trimming removed 2 bases at V and 8 bases at J, with 10 bases between. CDR3 sequence (DNA): TGTGCCAGCAGTTACGATATGGGGTATTCACCCCTCCACTTT. Protein sequence: CASSYDMGYSPLHF.

V is TRBV19 and J is TRBJ2-1; D perhaps matches TRBD2 (6 bases). V was trimmed by 10 bases and J by 0 bases, leaving 13 bases between them. The CDR3 runs 14 residues. Germline V gene lookup returns CDR1 LNHDA and CDR2 SQIVND (reference sequence). CDR3 loop: CATAGTYSYNEQFF. CDR3 nucleotides: TGTGCCACTGCCGGGACTTACTCCTACAATGAGCAGTTCTTC.

This rearrangement joins TRBV6-1 to TRBJ1-2; the D is unclear. The CDR3 is 12 amino acids. The V gene lost 4 bases and the J gene lost 7 bases, with 10 bases spanning the gap. Germline CDR1 MNHNS, CDR2 SASEGT. CDR3 sequence: CASSGTASGYTF. The CDR3 DNA reads as TGTGCCAGCAGTGGAACGGCTAGTGGCTACACCTTC.

The V and J genes are TRBV28 and TRBJ1-5; TRBD1 aligns across 8 bases. Germline CDR1 is MDHEN and CDR2 is SYDVKM. V lost 7 bases, J lost 7 bases, and 9 bases stayed unmatched. The CDR3 is 14 residues long. The DNA for the CDR3 is TGTGCCAGCAAACAGACAGGGGTGTGGCAGCCCCAGCATTTT. Protein: CASKQTGVWQPQHF.

The V and J genes are TRBV18 and TRBJ1-4; D call uncertain. Germline lookup yields CDR1 KGHSH and CDR2 LQKENI. V lost 5 bases, J lost 4 bases, and 11 bases lay in between. The CDR3 contains 14 residues. CDR3 sequence reads: CASSKEADNEKLFF. In nucleotides, the CDR3 is TGTGCCAGCTCAAAGGAGGCTGATAATGAAAAACTGTTTTTT.

The chain has TRBV5-6 and TRBJ1-4; no clear D gene. The CDR3 extends over 14 amino acids. The V and J ends lost 3 bases and 5 bases respectively, with 11 bases between them. The germline V gene has CDR1 SGHDT and CDR2 YYEEEE. CDR3 amino acids: CASSSGVRNEKLFF. DNA of the CDR3: TGTGCCAGCAGCTCCGGGGTGCGGAATGAAAAACTGTTTTTT.

This rearrangement joins TRBV30 to TRBJ1-5; a possible D gene is TRBD1 (5 bases). CDR1 and CDR2 (germline): GTSNPN, SVGIG (reference sequence). V lost 3 bases and J lost 6, with 15 bases in between. This CDR3 has 14 residues. CDR3 nucleotide sequence: TGTGCCTGGAGCCTACGACAGTCCGGTCAGCCCCAGCATTTT. Its translation: CAWSLRQSGQPQHF.

V usage is TRBV7-6 and J usage is TRBJ1-1; TRBD1 aligns across 8 bases. This CDR3 comprises 15 residues. Germline V lookup: CDR1 SGHVS, CDR2 FNYEAQ. J lost 1 base, V lost 0 bases, and 1 base had no gene match. The CDR3 bases are TGTGCCAGCAGCTTAGCCGGGACAGGGAACACTGAAGCTTTCTTT. It is translated as CASSLAGTGNTEAFF.

J is TRBJ2-3 and V is TRBV10-3, with D perhaps matching TRBD1 (5 bases). Between the trimmed V and J ends, which lost 2 bases and 3 bases, there was a span of 12 bases. The CDR3 totals 15 residues. Germline loops: CDR1 ENHRY, CDR2 SYGVKD. DNA for the CDR3: TGTGCCATCAGTGAGAATCAGCAGGGAACAGATACGCAGTATTTT. Protein: CAISENQQGTDTQYF.

V is TRBV6-5 and J is TRBJ2-7; D gene uncertain. Trimming left V 5 bases short and J 5 bases short, with 7 bases between. The V gene's germline CDR1 is MNHEY and CDR2 SVGAGI. The CDR3 sequence is 11 residues long. The CDR3 nucleotides read TGTGCCAGCAGTCGGAGTGACGAGCAGTACTTC. This sequence encodes CASSRSDEQYF.

J is TRBJ2-7 and V is TRBV5-1; TRBD2 matches at 8 bases. The CDR3 covers 15 residues. Trimming took 0 bases from V and 3 from J; bases not matched to a gene: 5. The germline V gene has CDR1 SGHRS and CDR2 YFSETQ. The CDR3 coding sequence is TGCGCCAGCAGCTTGGGTTCGGGACTAGGCTACGAGCAGTACTTC. Amino acid sequence: CASSLGSGLGYEQYF.

The chain has TRBV9 and TRBJ1-2; D might be TRBD1 (6 bases). CDR3 length: 15 amino acids. The germline V gene encodes CDR1 SGDLS and CDR2 YYNGEE. Deletions cut 5 bases from V and 9 bases from J, with 23 bases between. CDR3 sequence (DNA): TGTGCCAGCAGGGAACTTGGGGGGCAGATGAAGAGCTACACCTTC. This codes for CASRELGGQMKSYTF.

The rearrangement uses TRBV15 and TRBJ1-2, with unresolved D. The CDR3 sequence is 16 residues long. Germline lookup yields CDR1 LNHNV and CDR2 YYDKDF (reference sequence). Trimming left V 0 bases short and J 2 bases short, with 13 bases between. CDR3 residues: CATSREAGLPNYGYTF. The CDR3 DNA is TGTGCCACCAGCAGAGAAGCGGGCCTTCCAAACTATGGCTACACCTTC.

The chain recombines TRBV15 with TRBJ2-1, with 13 bases that match TRBD2. The germline CDR1 and CDR2 sequences are LNHNV and YYDKDF (reference sequence). V shed 5 bases, J shed 0 bases, and the junction held 7 bases outside the gene matches. The CDR3 extends over 18 amino acids. CDR3 protein: CATSRTSGGPSSYNEQFF. As DNA, the CDR3 is TGTGCCACCAGCCGGACTAGCGGGGGACCGAGCTCCTACAATGAGCAGTTCTTC.

The rearrangement joins TRBV28 to TRBJ1-2; 9 bases fit TRBD1. V dropped 7 bases and J dropped 4; count of bases not matched to a gene: 10. Germline values: CDR1 MDHEN, CDR2 SYDVKM. The CDR3 is made up of 15 amino acids. The chain's CDR3 is CASTIYRGQGYGYTF. CDR3 sequence (DNA): TGTGCCAGCACCATATACAGGGGGCAGGGCTATGGCTACACCTTC.

In regard to this clone: One junction end does not reproduce the germline sequence, and a read error may be involved. CDR3 nucleotide sequence: TGTGCTAGCAGCTTAGATAGCGGGAGCACAGATACGCAGTATTTT. Translation gives CASSLDSGSTDTQYF. The chain carries TRBV7-7 and TRBJ2-3; 7 bases map to TRBD2. Germline V gene lookup returns CDR1 SSHAT and CDR2 FNYEAQ (reference sequence). This CDR3 is 15 amino acids long.

This rearrangement joins TRBV10-3 to TRBJ2-7, with 12 nucleotides matching TRBD2. Per germline, CDR1 ENHRY and CDR2 SYGVKD. CDR3 length: 17 amino acids. After removal of 0 bases from V and 1 base from J, the junction contained 4 bases not matched to a gene. The CDR3, as DNA: TGTGCCATCAGTGAGTCTGCTAGCGGGGGGGTTTCCTACGAGCAGTACTTC. As protein: CAISESASGGVSYEQYF.

The CDR3 sequence: CASSQRSTGTNVGTEAFF. The CDR3 DNA reads as TGCGCCAGCAGCCAACGATCGACAGGGACTAACGTTGGCACTGAAGCTTTCTTT. The chain is built from TRBV5-1 and TRBJ1-1; 7 bases map to TRBD1. The V gene's germline CDR1 is SGHRS and CDR2 YFSETQ. V was pared by 4 bases and J by 4 bases, with 19 bases of the junction left unmatched. The CDR3 is 18 residues long.

The chain carries TRBV7-6 and TRBJ2-7; maybe TRBD1 (5 bases). The CDR3 sequence is 15 residues long. V was cut by 2 bases and J by 2 bases, with 13 bases left in between. The germline gives CDR1 SGHVS, CDR2 FNYEAQ. CDR3 region: CASSLITGPTYEQYF. CDR3 in DNA: TGTGCCAGCAGCTTAATTACAGGCCCCACCTACGAGCAGTACTTC.

This clone has only one observation. The chain links TRBV5-4 to TRBJ2-5; possibly TRBD1 or TRBD2 for D (6 bases each). This CDR3 region has 14 residues. V was trimmed by 2 bases and J by 1 base, leaving 9 bases between them. CDR1 and CDR2 (germline): SGHNT, YYREEE (reference sequence). The DNA of the CDR3 is TGTGCCAGCAGCTTTAGGGGGGCCCAAGAGACCCAGTACTTC. Translated, it gives CASSFRGAQETQYF. Full variable domain (rest looked up from reference TRBV5-4 and TRBJ2-5): ETGVTQSPTHLIKTRGQQVTLRCSSQSGHNTVSWYQQALGQGPQFIFQYYREEENGRGNFPPRFSGLQFPNYSSELNVNALELDDSALYLCASSFRGAQETQYFGPGTRLLVL.

This clone has only one observation. The genes are TRBV5-6 and TRBJ1-6, with no clear D. There are 14 residues in the CDR3. Trimming shortened V by 3 bases and J by 7 bases, and 11 bases separated the two germline ends. Germline CDR1 is SGHDT and CDR2 is YYEEEE. CDR3 nucleotides: TGTGCCAGCAGCTCACATCAAATGAATTCACCCCTCCACTTT. As protein: CASSSHQMNSPLHF.

The CDR3 loop is CASRDPGQVRNTEAFF. DNA of the CDR3: TGTGCCAGCAGGGATCCGGGACAGGTCCGGAACACTGAAGCTTTCTTT. V gene TRBV11-2 combines with J gene TRBJ1-1; 8 bases fit TRBD1. Per germline, CDR1 SGHAT and CDR2 FQNNGV. After removal of 6 bases from V and 1 base from J, the junction contained 10 bases not matched to a gene. This CDR3 is 16 amino acids long.

J is TRBJ2-5 and V is TRBV5-6, with D unresolved. Germline V gene data show CDR1 as SGHDT and CDR2 as YYEEEE. The V end was cut by 1 base, the J end by 4 bases, with 14 bases between. CDR3 size: 15 residues. The CDR3 spells CASSLFAGDRETQYF. The CDR3 DNA reads TGTGCCAGCAGCTTGTTTGCTGGTGACCGAGAGACCCAGTACTTC.

The V gene is TRBV7-2, the J gene TRBJ2-2; 12 bases match TRBD1. Germline V gene data show CDR1 as SGHTA and CDR2 as FQGNSA. The CDR3 consists of 17 residues. V gave up 5 bases and J gave up 6 bases; unmatched junction bases: 10. CDR3: CASSAYAGQGASGELFF. Written as DNA, the CDR3 is TGTGCCAGCAGCGCCTACGCGGGACAGGGGGCGTCCGGGGAGCTGTTTTTT.

The chain uses TRBV5-1 and TRBJ2-3, with 14 bases matching TRBD2. V was pared by 4 bases and J by 3 bases, with 7 bases of the junction left unmatched. The CDR3 is 17 residues long. CDR1 and CDR2 from the germline V gene are SGHRS and YFSETQ. Written as DNA, the CDR3 is TGCGCCAGCAGCCGCCTGACTAGCGGGGGGGCAACAGATACGCAGTATTTT. It encodes CASSRLTSGGATDTQYF.

The chain has TRBV2 and TRBJ2-4; D may be TRBD1 (6 bases). Per the germline V gene, CDR1 is SNHLY and CDR2 is FYNNEI. The CDR3 runs to 15 residues. V was trimmed by 8 bases and J by 6 bases, leaving 20 bases between them. CDR3 in amino acids: CASLQGVSIGNIQYF. CDR3 nucleotide sequence: TGTGCCAGCTTACAGGGTGTGAGTATCGGAAACATTCAGTACTTC. Drawing the rest from reference TRBV2 and TRBJ2-4, the complete variable domain is EPEVTQTPSHQVTQMGQEVILRCVPISNHLYFYWYRQILGQKVEFLVSFYNNEISEKSEIFDDQFSVERPDGSNFTLKIRSTKLEDSAMYFCASLQGVSIGNIQYFGAGTRLSVL.

The genes are TRBV6-1 and TRBJ1-5; 7 bases are a match to TRBD1. V lost 6 bases and J lost 6; bases outside the gene matches: 11. The CDR3 has 15 residues. Looked up from germline, CDR1 is MNHNS and CDR2 is SASEGT. The CDR3 here is CASRGEGAAGQPQHF. CDR3 in DNA: TGTGCCAGCAGGGGGGAGGGGGCCGCGGGTCAGCCCCAGCATTTT.

The chain joins TRBV7-9 to TRBJ2-5, with D hard to call. CDR3 length equals 11 residues. V dropped 7 bases and J dropped 5 bases, with 8 bases sitting between them. Per germline, CDR1 SEHNR and CDR2 FQNEAQ (reference sequence). The CDR3 DNA reads TGTGCCAGCACCTCCGTGGAGACCCAGTACTTC. Its protein product is CASTSVETQYF.

The rearrangement uses TRBV5-1 and TRBJ2-2; perhaps TRBD2 as D (6 bases). The V end lost 0 bases, the J end lost 4 bases, and 16 bases lay between the germline ends. CDR1 SGHRS and CDR2 YFSETQ come from the germline V gene. The CDR3 loop spans 17 amino acids. CDR3 DNA sequence: TGCGCCAGCAGCTTGGAATCTATGGCGGGGAGCACCGGGGAGCTGTTTTTT. Protein: CASSLESMAGSTGELFF.

The J gene is TRBJ1-5, the V gene TRBV4-1; no clear D. The CDR3 contains 15 residues. Trimming took 3 bases from V and 0 from J, leaving 9 bases between them. CDR1 is MGHRA, CDR2 YSYEKL, per germline. CDR3 in amino acids: CASSQPSISNQPQHF. CDR3 nucleotides: TGCGCCAGCAGCCAGCCCAGCATTAGCAATCAGCCCCAGCATTTT.